This T cell receptor (beta chain) originates from a study of T cell changes during pregnancy in multiple sclerosis. TCRdb's table, derived via immunoSEQ multiplex PCR, lists solely in-frame clones and lacks some. Of 80,000 or so clones listed, nearly 95% were seen once; the top ten hold 0.8% to 1%. CDR3 size: 12 residues. V was trimmed by 4 bases and J by 2 bases, leaving 5 bases between them. In germline, CDR1 is MDHEN, CDR2 SYDVKM. This receptor was obtained from a female donor in good health, enrolled as a control in a pregnancy study. Sequenced here: peripheral blood, sampled in the second trimester of pregnancy. The chain combines TRBV28 with TRBJ1-1, with unresolved D. The CDR3 DNA reads as TGTGCCAGCAGTTCCCCTAACACTGAAGCTTTCTTT. Residues: CASSSPNTEAFF. The full variable domain, with the rest looked up from reference TRBV28 and TRBJ1-1, is DVKVTQSSRYLVKRTGEKVFLECVQDMDHENMFWYRQDPGLGLRLIYFSYDVKMKEKGDIPEGYSVSREKKERFSLILESASTNQTSMYLCASSSPNTEAFFGQGTRLTVV.